This TCR beta chain comes out of a study of T cell repertoires in cytomegalovirus infection. One entry per CDR3 protein results from TCRdb running MiXCR on the reads. Found here are 200,000 or so distinct CDR3 sequences, around 35% of them singletons; the top ten hold 55% to 70%. Remarks on this clonotype: The antigen is undetermined.

Germline V gives CDR1 SGHTA, CDR2 FQGNSA. Between the trimmed V and J ends, which lost 5 bases and 0 bases, there was a span of 11 bases. CDR3 length: 14 residues. This TCR was recovered from a human donor in good health (CMV status not recorded). Some clones in this sample may be carry-over from other donors' samples. The gene calls are TRBV7-2 and TRBJ2-7; D is perhaps TRBD1 (6 bases). This specimen consisted of CD8+ T cells from cultured PBMCs, obtained from culture after CMV antigen stimulation. CDR3 residues: CASSVGQPSYEQYF. The CDR3 region has the DNA TGTGCCAGCAGCGTAGGACAGCCCTCCTACGAGCAGTACTTC.